This T cell receptor (beta chain) was sequenced in a study of breast tumors, draining lymph nodes, adjacent tissues. MiXCR, run by TCRdb on the multiplex PCR reads, gives a single entry per CDR3 protein. Of over 100,000 distinct CDR3 sequences in the sample, around 20% are singletons; the top ten hold about 2.6%. The CDR3 runs to 15 residues. The germline V gene encodes CDR1 MGHDK and CDR2 SYGVNS. Trimming at V came to 4 bases and at J to 1 base, leaving 3 bases not matched to a gene. Breast cancer patients provided tissue from their axillary draining lymph nodes. Overall study results and limits: Compared with lymph nodes, tumors were less diverse; compared with nontumor tissue, more.

This clonotype occurred many times. Its antigen is unidentified. This clonotype was sampled from a female donor with breast cancer. Some clones in this sample may be carry-over from other donors' samples. Sequencing was carried out using axillary lymph node tissue. J is TRBJ2-1 and V is TRBV25-1; the match to TRBD2 covers 8 bases. The CDR3 bases are TGTGCCAGCAGTGGATTAGCGGGATCCTACAATGAGCAGTTCTTC. Amino acids: CASSGLAGSYNEQFF.